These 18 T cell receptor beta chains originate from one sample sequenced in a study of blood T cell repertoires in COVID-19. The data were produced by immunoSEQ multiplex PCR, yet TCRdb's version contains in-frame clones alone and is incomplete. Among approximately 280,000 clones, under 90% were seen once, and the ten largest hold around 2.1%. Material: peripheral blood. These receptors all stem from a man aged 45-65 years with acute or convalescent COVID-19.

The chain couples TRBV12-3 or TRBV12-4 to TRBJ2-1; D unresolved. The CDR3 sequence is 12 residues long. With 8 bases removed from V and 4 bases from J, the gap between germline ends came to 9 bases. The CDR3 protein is CASAGSYNEQFF. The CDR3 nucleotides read TGTGCCAGCGCCGGGTCTTACAATGAGCAGTTCTTC.

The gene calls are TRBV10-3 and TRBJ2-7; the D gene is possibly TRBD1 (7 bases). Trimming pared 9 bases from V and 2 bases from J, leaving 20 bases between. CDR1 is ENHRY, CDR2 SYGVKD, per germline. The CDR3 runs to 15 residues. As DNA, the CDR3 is TGTGCCATAACCGAGGGGGCTAGCGTGACCTACGAGCAGTACTTC. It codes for CAITEGASVTYEQYF.

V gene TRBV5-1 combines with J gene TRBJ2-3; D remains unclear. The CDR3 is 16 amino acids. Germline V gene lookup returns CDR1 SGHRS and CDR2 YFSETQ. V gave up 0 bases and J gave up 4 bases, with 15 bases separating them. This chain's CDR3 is CASSLAALPRADTQYF. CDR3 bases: TGCGCCAGCAGCTTGGCCGCACTCCCCCGAGCAGATACGCAGTATTTT.

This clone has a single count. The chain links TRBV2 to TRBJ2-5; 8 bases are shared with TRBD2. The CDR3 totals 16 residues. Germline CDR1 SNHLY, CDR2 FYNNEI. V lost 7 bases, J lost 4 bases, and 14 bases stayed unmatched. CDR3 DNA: TGTGCCAGCATTACAGAGCCGGGACTAGTTATAGAGACCCAGTACTTC. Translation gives CASITEPGLVIETQYF.

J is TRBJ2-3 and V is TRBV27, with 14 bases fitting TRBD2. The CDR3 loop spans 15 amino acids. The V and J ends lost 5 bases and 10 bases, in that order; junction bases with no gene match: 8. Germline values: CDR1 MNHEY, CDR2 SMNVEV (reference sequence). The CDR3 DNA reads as TGTGCCAGCAGTCCGGGACTAGCGGGGGCGCTTGCGCAGTATTTT. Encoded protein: CASSPGLAGALAQYF.

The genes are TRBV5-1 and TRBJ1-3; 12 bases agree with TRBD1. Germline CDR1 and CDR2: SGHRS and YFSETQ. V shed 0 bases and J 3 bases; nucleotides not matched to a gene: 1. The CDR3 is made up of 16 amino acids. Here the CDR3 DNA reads TGCGCCAGCAGCTTGGGGGACAGGGGGCTTGGAAACACCATATATTTT. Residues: CASSLGDRGLGNTIYF.

CDR3 amino acids: CASSPGRGGSTGELFF. For the CDR3, the DNA is TGTGCCAGTTCTCCGGGCCGGGGGGGTAGCACCGGGGAGCTGTTTTTT. V and J are TRBV19 and TRBJ2-2, with TRBD2 identical over 8 bases. CDR1 LNHDA and CDR2 SQIVND come from the germline V gene (reference sequence). The V and J ends lost 8 bases and 4 bases, in that order; junction bases with no gene match: 12. The CDR3 is 16 amino acids.

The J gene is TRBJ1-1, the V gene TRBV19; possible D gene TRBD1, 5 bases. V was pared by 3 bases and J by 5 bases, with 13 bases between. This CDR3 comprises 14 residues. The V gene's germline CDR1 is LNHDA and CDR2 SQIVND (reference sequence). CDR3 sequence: CASSILPGMTEAFF. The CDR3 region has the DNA TGTGCCAGTAGTATCCTTCCAGGGATGACTGAAGCTTTCTTT. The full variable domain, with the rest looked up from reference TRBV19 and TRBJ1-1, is DGGITQSPKYLFRKEGQNVTLSCEQNLNHDAMYWYRQDPGQGLRLIYYSQIVNDFQKGDIAEGYSVSREKKESFPLTVTSAQKNPTAFYLCASSILPGMTEAFFGQGTRLTVV.

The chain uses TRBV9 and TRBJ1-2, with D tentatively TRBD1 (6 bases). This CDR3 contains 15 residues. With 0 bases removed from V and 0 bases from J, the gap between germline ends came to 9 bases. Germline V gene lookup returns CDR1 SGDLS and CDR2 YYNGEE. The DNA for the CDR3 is TGTGCCAGCAGCGTAGTAGGGACAACTAACTATGGCTACACCTTC. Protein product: CASSVVGTTNYGYTF.

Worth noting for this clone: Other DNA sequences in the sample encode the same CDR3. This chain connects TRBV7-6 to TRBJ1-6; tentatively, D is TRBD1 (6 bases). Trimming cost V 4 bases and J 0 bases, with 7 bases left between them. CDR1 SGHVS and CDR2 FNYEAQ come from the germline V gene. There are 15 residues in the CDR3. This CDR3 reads CASSSQGSYNSPLHF. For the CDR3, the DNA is TGTGCCAGCAGCTCACAGGGCTCCTATAATTCACCCCTCCACTTT.

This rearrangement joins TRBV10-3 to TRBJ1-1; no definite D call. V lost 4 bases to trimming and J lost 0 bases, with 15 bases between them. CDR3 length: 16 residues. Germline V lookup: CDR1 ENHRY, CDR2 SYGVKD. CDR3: CAISAGSFGLNTEAFF. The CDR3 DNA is TGTGCCATCAGTGCGGGTAGTTTCGGATTGAACACTGAAGCTTTCTTT.

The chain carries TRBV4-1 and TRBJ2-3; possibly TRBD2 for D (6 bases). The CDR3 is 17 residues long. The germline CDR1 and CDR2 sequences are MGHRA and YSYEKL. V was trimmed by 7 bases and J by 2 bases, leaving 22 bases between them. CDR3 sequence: CASTAAGFGSSTDTQYF. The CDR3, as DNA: TGCGCCAGCACCGCAGCGGGTTTTGGGTCATCCACAGATACGCAGTATTTT.

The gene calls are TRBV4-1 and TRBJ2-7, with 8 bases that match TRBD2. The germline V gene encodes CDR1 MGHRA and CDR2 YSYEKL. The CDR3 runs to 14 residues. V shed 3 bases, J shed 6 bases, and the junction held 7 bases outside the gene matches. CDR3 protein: CASSHIGGAAEQYF. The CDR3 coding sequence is TGCGCCAGCAGCCACATCGGGGGGGCCGCCGAGCAGTACTTC.

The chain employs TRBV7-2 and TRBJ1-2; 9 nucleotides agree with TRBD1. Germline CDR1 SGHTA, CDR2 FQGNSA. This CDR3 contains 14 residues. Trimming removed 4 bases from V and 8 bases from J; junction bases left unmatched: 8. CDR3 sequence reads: CASSSTGQGGGYTF. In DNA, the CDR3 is TGTGCCAGCAGCTCGACGGGACAGGGAGGAGGCTACACCTTC.

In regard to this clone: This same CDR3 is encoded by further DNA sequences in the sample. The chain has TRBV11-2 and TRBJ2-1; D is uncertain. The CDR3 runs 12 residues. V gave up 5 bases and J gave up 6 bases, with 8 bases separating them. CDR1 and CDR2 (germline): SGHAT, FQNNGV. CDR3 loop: CASSPTGNEQFF. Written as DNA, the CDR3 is TGTGCCAGCAGCCCAACCGGCAATGAGCAGTTCTTC.

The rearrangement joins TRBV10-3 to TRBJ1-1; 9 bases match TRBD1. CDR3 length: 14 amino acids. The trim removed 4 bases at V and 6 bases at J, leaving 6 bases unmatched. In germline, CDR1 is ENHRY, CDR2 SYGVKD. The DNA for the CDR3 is TGTGCCATCAGTGGGGGACAGGGTATGTCTGAAGCTTTCTTT. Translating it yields CAISGGQGMSEAFF.

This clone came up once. The chain's CDR3 is CASSLEGGWGNNEQFF. CDR3 coding DNA: TGTGCCAGCAGCCTTGAAGGCGGTTGGGGCAACAATGAGCAGTTCTTC. The chain combines TRBV13 with TRBJ2-1; weak D call: TRBD1 (5 bases). V dropped 5 bases and J dropped 5 bases, with 19 bases sitting between them. Per the germline V gene, CDR1 is PRHDT and CDR2 is FYEKMQ (reference sequence). The CDR3 runs 16 residues.

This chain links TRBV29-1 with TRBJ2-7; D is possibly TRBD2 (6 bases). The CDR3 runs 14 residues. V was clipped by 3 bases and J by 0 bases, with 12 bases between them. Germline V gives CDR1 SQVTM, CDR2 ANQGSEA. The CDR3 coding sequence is TGCAGCGTTGAGGGGCGGGACCACTCCTACGAGCAGTACTTC. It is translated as CSVEGRDHSYEQYF.